Presented here are 27 T cell receptor beta chains from one specimen sequenced in a study of blood T cell repertoires in COVID-19. Here immunoSEQ multiplex PCR was the method, and the copy in TCRdb shows in-frame clones only, minus some. In the table there are approximately 59,000 clones, about 81% of which are singletons. The source material was peripheral blood. Receptors were obtained from a man aged 55 to 69 with COVID-19, enrolled during active disease.

The rearrangement joins TRBV7-8 to TRBJ2-1; maybe TRBD2 (5 bases). V gave up 5 bases and J gave up 0 bases, with 17 bases separating them. The CDR3 spans 17 residues. From germline, CDR1 is SGHVS and CDR2 FQNEAQ. The CDR3 DNA reads as TGTGCCAGCAGCCCGAATCCCGGAGGCTCCTCCTACAATGAGCAGTTCTTC. Translation gives CASSPNPGGSSYNEQFF.

The chain is built from TRBV7-3 and TRBJ2-1, with D maybe TRBD2 (5 bases). V was trimmed by 5 bases and J by 9 bases, leaving 20 bases between them. In germline, CDR1 is SGHTA, CDR2 FQGTGA. The CDR3 totals 15 residues. The DNA for the CDR3 is TGTGCCAGCAGCACTAGTGCGGCCGCTAGGAGTGAGCAGTTCTTC. Translation gives CASSTSAAARSEQFF.

The DNA for the CDR3 is TGTGCCAGCAGCGTTTACCGCGGGGGGAACAATGAGCAGTTCTTC. It specifies CASSVYRGGNNEQFF. The V gene is TRBV7-9, the J gene TRBJ2-1, with 8 bases aligning to TRBD2. The V gene's germline CDR1 is SEHNR and CDR2 FQNEAQ (reference sequence). V was pared by 5 bases and J by 5 bases, with 8 bases of the junction left unmatched. The CDR3 extends over 15 amino acids.

The chain recombines TRBV7-8 with TRBJ1-4, with a possible D match to TRBD1 (6 bases). Germline V CDR1 and CDR2: SGHVS, FQNEAQ. This CDR3 spans 17 amino acids. Trimming pared 4 bases from V and 1 base from J, leaving 16 bases between. DNA for the CDR3: TGTGCCAGCAGCTCTACAGGGAGCCGTTTAACTAATGAAAAACTGTTTTTT. This encodes CASSSTGSRLTNEKLFF. Complete variable domain (other parts from reference TRBV7-8 and TRBJ1-4): GAGVSQSPRYKVAKRGQDVALRCDPISGHVSLFWYQQALGQGPEFLTYFQNEAQLDKSGLPSDRFFAERPEGSVSTLKIQRTQQEDSAVYLCASSSTGSRLTNEKLFFGSGTQLSVL.

This chain uses TRBV27 with TRBJ1-2; TRBD1 might be the D (5 bases). The ends were cut back, 6 bases at V and 5 bases at J, with 19 bases in the middle. CDR1 is MNHEY and CDR2 is SMNVEV in the germline V gene (reference sequence). This CDR3 has 15 residues. CDR3 nucleotides: TGTGCCAGCAGGTCTCTCCGAAACGGGGGTTATGGCTACACCTTC. This translates into CASRSLRNGGYGYTF.

The J gene is TRBJ2-1, the V gene TRBV3-1 (or the pseudogene TRBV3-2); TRBD2 might be the D (5 bases). Trimming cost V 1 base and J 5 bases, with 21 bases left between them. There are 18 residues in the CDR3. The germline gives CDR1 LGHDT, CDR2 YNNKEL (reference sequence). CDR3 DNA: TGTGCCAGCAGCCAAGCTTGGACTGCCCCCTGGCAAGACAATGAGCAGTTCTTC. Residues: CASSQAWTAPWQDNEQFF.

The J gene is TRBJ2-3, the V gene TRBV3-1 (or the pseudogene TRBV3-2); 11 bases are shared with TRBD2. Per the germline V gene, CDR1 is LGHDT and CDR2 is YNNKEL (reference sequence). The CDR3 has 17 residues. With V trimmed by 0 bases and J by 2 bases, 4 bases remained unmatched. The CDR3 spells CASSQEASGRPTDTQYF. CDR3 coding DNA: TGTGCCAGCAGCCAAGAAGCTAGCGGGAGGCCCACAGATACGCAGTATTTT.

This clone was counted between two and nine times. V usage is TRBV25-1 and J usage is TRBJ1-2, with D possibly matching TRBD1 (6 bases). Germline values: CDR1 MGHDK, CDR2 SYGVNS. CDR3 length equals 12 residues. Trimming took 5 bases from V and 7 from J, leaving 11 bases between them. CDR3 bases: TGTGCCAGCAGTACAGGGCTGCGTGGCTACACCTTC. Its translation is CASSTGLRGYTF.

This clone has a single count. This chain joins TRBV19 and TRBJ1-2; tentatively, D is TRBD1 (5 bases). This CDR3 is 13 amino acids long. Germline values: CDR1 LNHDA, CDR2 SQIVND (reference sequence). V lost 5 bases, J lost 8 bases, and 15 bases lay in between. The DNA of the CDR3 is TGTGCCAGTAGTGCGTGGGAGGGGATCGGCTACACCTTC. Its translation: CASSAWEGIGYTF.

This chain joins TRBV24-1 and TRBJ1-1, with D unclear. This CDR3 comprises 13 residues. CDR1 is KGHDR and CDR2 is SFDVKD in the germline V gene. The germline V and J ends were trimmed by 9 bases and 8 bases, with 18 bases remaining between them. In nucleotides, the CDR3 is TGTGCCACCGAACCGAGCCGGGTCCCCGAAGCTTTCTTT. It yields the protein CATEPSRVPEAFF.

The rearrangement uses TRBV11-2 and TRBJ1-1, with 7 bases that match TRBD1. Germline V gives CDR1 SGHAT, CDR2 FQNNGV. V shed 5 bases, J shed 5 bases, and the junction held 2 bases outside the gene matches. This CDR3 has 12 residues. The CDR3, as DNA: TGTGCCAGCAGCCCGGGACAGACTGAAGCTTTCTTT. The encoded protein is CASSPGQTEAFF.

This chain uses TRBV18 with TRBJ1-2; TRBD1 aligns across 7 bases. With 4 bases clipped from V and 7 bases from J, the junction kept 6 bases outside the gene matches. CDR3 length equals 13 residues. CDR1 and CDR2 (germline): KGHSH, LQKENI. CDR3 sequence (DNA): TGTGCCAGCTCACGAAGGGACAGCTCTGGCTACACCTTC. Residues: CASSRRDSSGYTF.

This sequence joins TRBV5-5 and TRBJ1-6; 7 positions agree with TRBD1. The CDR3 extends over 14 amino acids. Unmatched junction bases numbered 1, after V lost 0 bases and J lost 7 bases. Germline V lookup: CDR1 SGHKS, CDR2 YYEKEE (reference sequence). CDR3: CASSLGRGNSPLHF. In DNA form, the CDR3 reads TGTGCCAGCAGCTTGGGCAGGGGGAATTCACCCCTCCACTTT.

The V and J genes are TRBV19 and TRBJ2-4; tentative D call: TRBD1 (6 bases). CDR3 length equals 13 residues. CDR1 LNHDA and CDR2 SQIVND come from the germline V gene (reference sequence). Trimming left V 7 bases short and J 3 bases short, with 10 bases between. The CDR3 region is CASTQGNKNIQYF. CDR3 nucleotides: TGTGCCAGTACGCAGGGGAACAAAAACATTCAGTACTTC. Full variable domain (missing parts from reference TRBV19 and TRBJ2-4): DGGITQSPKYLFRKEGQNVTLSCEQNLNHDAMYWYRQDPGQGLRLIYYSQIVNDFQKGDIAEGYSVSREKKESFPLTVTSAQKNPTAFYLCASTQGNKNIQYFGAGTRLSVL.

The genes are TRBV5-1 and TRBJ2-2, with a weak D call TRBD1 (6 bases). Germline assignment: CDR1 SGHRS and CDR2 YFSETQ. V lost 5 bases and J lost 7, with 21 bases in between. The CDR3 is made up of 16 amino acids. The CDR3 protein is CASSPNRDRQGGELFF. The CDR3 nucleotides read TGCGCCAGCAGTCCGAACAGGGATCGGCAAGGCGGGGAGCTGTTTTTT. The variable domain in full, with the rest retrieved from reference TRBV5-1 and TRBJ2-2, is KAGVTQTPRYLIKTRGQQVTLSCSPISGHRSVSWYQQTPGQGLQFLFEYFSETQRNKGNFPGRFSGRQFSNSRSEMNVSTLELGDSALYLCASSPNRDRQGGELFFGEGSRLTVL.

The chain has TRBV29-1 and TRBJ2-5; TRBD1 aligns across 7 bases. With 5 bases clipped from V and 4 bases from J, the junction kept 1 base outside the gene matches. Germline CDR1 and CDR2: SQVTM and ANQGSEA. The CDR3 loop spans 11 amino acids. In DNA, the CDR3 is TGCAGCGTTCACAGGGGAGAGACCCAGTACTTC. It codes for CSVHRGETQYF.

V gene TRBV19 combines with J gene TRBJ2-5, with 9 bases that match TRBD1. This CDR3 spans 14 amino acids. The V segment lost 6 bases and the J segment 2 bases; nucleotides outside the gene matches: 4. Germline lookup yields CDR1 LNHDA and CDR2 SQIVND (reference sequence). CDR3 nucleotide sequence: TGTGCCAGTAGCACAGGGGGCCGACAAGAGACCCAGTACTTC. Amino acid sequence: CASSTGGRQETQYF.

The rearrangement joins TRBV7-9 to TRBJ1-3, with D uncertain. Trimming pared 8 bases from V and 9 bases from J, leaving 14 bases between. The CDR3 sequence is 12 residues long. Germline V lookup: CDR1 SEHNR, CDR2 FQNEAQ (reference sequence). The CDR3 nucleotides are TGTGCCAGCCGTGAGGGCAGCGGCACCATATATTTT. It specifies CASREGSGTIYF.

The V and J genes are TRBV29-1 and TRBJ1-1; TRBD1 agrees at 8 bases. The germline CDR1 and CDR2 sequences are SQVTM and ANQGSEA. The CDR3 length is 14 residues. With V trimmed by 4 bases and J by 0 bases, 4 bases remained unmatched. The CDR3 DNA is TGCAGCGTTGCTACAGGGGGAATGAACACTGAAGCTTTCTTT. Amino acid sequence: CSVATGGMNTEAFF.

This clone has a single count. The V gene is TRBV5-6, the J gene TRBJ2-7, with 9 bases lining up with TRBD2. After removal of 4 bases from V and 3 bases from J, the junction contained 2 bases not matched to a gene. The CDR3 length is 13 residues. Germline loops: CDR1 SGHDT, CDR2 YYEEEE. The CDR3 sequence is CASSPTSGYEQYF. As DNA, the CDR3 is TGTGCCAGCAGCCCGACTAGCGGCTACGAGCAGTACTTC.

The rearrangement uses TRBV13 and TRBJ1-6; tentative D call: TRBD1 (6 bases). The germline gives CDR1 PRHDT, CDR2 FYEKMQ (reference sequence). The CDR3 spans 15 residues. V was shortened by 4 bases and J by 4 bases, with 11 bases between the two germline ends. The CDR3 sequence: CASSSRQDYNSPLHF. The CDR3 region has the DNA TGTGCCAGCAGCTCAAGACAGGATTATAATTCACCCCTCCACTTT. Filled out from reference TRBV13 and TRBJ1-6, the complete variable domain reads AAGVIQSPRHLIKEKRETATLKCYPIPRHDTVYWYQQGPGQDPQFLISFYEKMQSDKGSIPDRFSAQQFSDYHSELNMSSLELGDSALYFCASSSRQDYNSPLHFGNGTRLTVT.

The chain carries TRBV25-1 and TRBJ2-7; 9 nucleotides match TRBD1. Trimming at V came to 2 bases and at J to 5 bases, leaving 4 bases not matched to a gene. Per germline, CDR1 MGHDK and CDR2 SYGVNS. This CDR3 is 14 amino acids long. The CDR3 here is CASSEGTGSHEQYF. CDR3 nucleotide sequence: TGTGCCAGCAGTGAAGGGACAGGGTCCCACGAGCAGTACTTC.

The rearrangement uses TRBV7-2 and TRBJ1-1; TRBD1 agrees at 9 bases. This CDR3 comprises 15 residues. Looked up from germline, CDR1 is SGHTA and CDR2 is FQGNSA. V lost 5 bases and J lost 4; bases outside the gene matches: 8. The CDR3 region is CASSLRTGAGTEAFF. The CDR3 nucleotides read TGTGCCAGCAGCCTTAGGACAGGGGCTGGCACTGAAGCTTTCTTT.

The chain has TRBV7-3 and TRBJ2-3; D is possibly TRBD1 (6 bases). The CDR3 is 14 residues long. Trimming removed 2 bases from V and 5 bases from J, with 11 bases in between. The germline V gene encodes CDR1 SGHTA and CDR2 FQGTGA. The CDR3 loop reads CASSLVGAGDTQYF. As DNA, the CDR3 is TGTGCCAGCAGCTTAGTGGGGGCCGGAGATACGCAGTATTTT.

CDR3 DNA: TGTGCCAGCAGCTTAGATGCAGGAACTGAAGCTTTCTTT. Protein: CASSLDAGTEAFF. The rearrangement joins TRBV11-3 to TRBJ1-1; D unresolved. The CDR3 has 13 residues. Per the germline V gene, CDR1 is SGHNT and CDR2 is YENEEA. V lost 0 bases, J lost 5 bases, and 7 bases lay in between.

The chain joins TRBV9 to TRBJ1-2; D gene uncertain. This CDR3 is 12 amino acids long. Germline V gives CDR1 SGDLS, CDR2 YYNGEE. V lost 3 bases to trimming and J lost 0 bases, with 3 bases between them. DNA for the CDR3: TGTGCCAGCAGCGCCTCTAACTATGGCTACACCTTC. It translates to CASSASNYGYTF. Looking up the rest from reference TRBV9 and TRBJ1-2 gives the full variable domain: DSGVTQTPKHLITATGQRVTLRCSPRSGDLSVYWYQQSLDQGLQFLIQYYNGEERAKGNILERFSAQQFPDLHSELNLSSLELGDSALYFCASSASNYGYTFGSGTRLTVV.

V gene TRBV18 combines with J gene TRBJ1-1; D is ambiguous. Germline V gene sequence: CDR1 KGHSH, CDR2 LQKENI. The CDR3 sequence is 16 residues long. Trimming took 3 bases from V and 4 from J, leaving 18 bases between them. The CDR3, as DNA: TGTGCCAGCTCACCCTCCCTATCCCAAAGTGGCACTGAAGCTTTCTTT. It is translated as CASSPSLSQSGTEAFF.